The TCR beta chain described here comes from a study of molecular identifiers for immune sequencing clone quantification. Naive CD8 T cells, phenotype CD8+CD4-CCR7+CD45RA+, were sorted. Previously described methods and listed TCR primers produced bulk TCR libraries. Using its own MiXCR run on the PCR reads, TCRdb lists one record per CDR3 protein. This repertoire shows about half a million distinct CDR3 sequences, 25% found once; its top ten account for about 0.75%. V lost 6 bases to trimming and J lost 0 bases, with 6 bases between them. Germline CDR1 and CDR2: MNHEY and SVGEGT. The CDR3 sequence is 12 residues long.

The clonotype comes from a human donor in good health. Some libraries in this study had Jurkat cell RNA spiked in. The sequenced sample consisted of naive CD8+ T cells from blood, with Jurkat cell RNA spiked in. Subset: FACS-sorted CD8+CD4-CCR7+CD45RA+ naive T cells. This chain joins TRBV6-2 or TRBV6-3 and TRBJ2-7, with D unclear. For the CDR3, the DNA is TGTGCCAGCAGGATCTCCTCCTACGAGCAGTACTTC. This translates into CASRISSYEQYF.